The 31 T cell receptor beta chains below come from one sample, sequenced in a study of T cells after yellow fever vaccination. TCRdb redid the calling of the 5' RACE reads with MiXCR, one entry per CDR3 protein. The repertoire holds some 500,000 distinct CDR3 sequences, with about 13% as singletons. The sample in question was PBMCs, obtained on the day of the yellow fever booster vaccination. The receptors originated from a man younger than 45 who received the YFV17D yellow fever vaccine.

There are a few counts of this clonotype. The rearrangement uses TRBV20-1 and TRBJ2-7; TRBD2 matches 12 bases. The CDR3 loop spans 15 amino acids. Per the germline V gene, CDR1 is DFQATT and CDR2 is SNEGSKA (reference sequence). With V trimmed by 0 bases and J by 6 bases, 6 bases remained unmatched. CDR3 sequence (DNA): TGCAGTGCTAGAGATCCCCTAGCGGGAGGGGGCGAGCAGTACTTC. Residues: CSARDPLAGGGEQYF.

The chain carries TRBV6-5 and TRBJ2-5, with D unresolved. The V gene's germline CDR1 is MNHEY and CDR2 SVGAGI. Trimming stripped 6 bases from V and 6 bases from J, with 8 bases between. The CDR3 has 11 residues. The CDR3 nucleotides read TGTGCCAGCAGGGATAGGAAGACCCAGTACTTC. It codes for CASRDRKTQYF.

The chain is built from TRBV15 and TRBJ2-7, with no clear D. The germline V gene encodes CDR1 LNHNV and CDR2 YYDKDF (reference sequence). Between the trimmed V and J ends, which lost 1 base and 0 bases, there was a span of 10 bases. The CDR3 is 15 residues long. The CDR3 DNA sequence: TGTGCCACCAGCAGAGCCCCGGTGAGCTCCTACGAGCAGTACTTC. Its translation is CATSRAPVSSYEQYF.

This sequence joins TRBV20-1 and TRBJ2-1; TRBD2 agrees at 11 bases. This CDR3 is 15 amino acids long. V lost 0 bases and J lost 8; bases outside the gene matches: 6. Germline values: CDR1 DFQATT, CDR2 SNEGSKA (reference sequence). In DNA, the CDR3 is TGCAGTGCTAGAGATACTAGCGGGAGTTGGTATGAGCAGTTCTTC. This encodes CSARDTSGSWYEQFF.

This clonotype was seen ten or more times. The chain combines TRBV7-2 with TRBJ2-7, with 7 nucleotides matching TRBD2. Trimming removed 3 bases from V and 6 bases from J; junction bases left unmatched: 8. CDR3 size: 14 residues. Germline loops: CDR1 SGHTA, CDR2 FQGNSA. CDR3 DNA: TGTGCCAGCAGCTTGACGGGAGGCCGAGTCGAGCAGTACTTC. Translation: CASSLTGGRVEQYF.

The gene calls are TRBV6-5 and TRBJ2-1; 13 bases line up with TRBD2. CDR3 length: 19 residues. V shed 2 bases and J 7 bases; nucleotides not matched to a gene: 14. Germline loops: CDR1 MNHEY, CDR2 SVGAGI. CDR3 amino acids: CASSYRGTSGNQNGNEQFF. The CDR3 bases are TGTGCCAGCAGTTACCGAGGGACTAGCGGGAACCAAAACGGAAATGAGCAGTTCTTC.

A few counts support this clonotype. V usage is TRBV7-2 and J usage is TRBJ2-1, with TRBD2 matching 9 bases. From germline, CDR1 is SGHTA and CDR2 FQGNSA. The V segment lost 4 bases and the J segment 5 bases; nucleotides outside the gene matches: 12. This CDR3 is 17 amino acids long. This CDR3 is CASSSSGGGRAHNEQFF. In DNA, the CDR3 is TGTGCCAGCAGCTCCTCCGGTGGCGGGAGGGCTCACAATGAGCAGTTCTTC.

The chain couples TRBV7-2 to TRBJ2-7; 8 bases are shared with TRBD1. Per germline, CDR1 SGHTA and CDR2 FQGNSA. Losses at the gene ends were 5 bases for V and 0 bases for J; bases not matched to a gene: 6. This CDR3 has 15 residues. The CDR3 nucleotides read TGTGCCAGCAGCAAAACAACAGGGGGCTCCTACGAGCAGTACTTC. It translates to CASSKTTGGSYEQYF.

V usage is TRBV10-3 and J usage is TRBJ2-4; D might be TRBD1 or TRBD2, each matching 5 bases. Germline V lookup: CDR1 ENHRY, CDR2 SYGVKD. The CDR3 runs to 13 residues. The V gene lost 8 bases and the J gene lost 3 bases, with 11 bases spanning the gap. Written as DNA, the CDR3 is TGTGCCATCGGGGACCCTAGCAAAAACATTCAGTACTTC. Translating it yields CAIGDPSKNIQYF.

This chain uses TRBV5-1 with TRBJ2-2, with 9 nucleotides matching TRBD1. With 5 bases clipped from V and 6 bases from J, the junction kept 8 bases outside the gene matches. The CDR3 totals 15 residues. Germline-derived CDR1 and CDR2 are SGHRS and YFSETQ. The CDR3 reads CASSTTGGNAGELFF. In DNA form, the CDR3 reads TGCGCCAGCAGTACCACAGGGGGCAACGCCGGGGAGCTGTTTTTT.

The rearrangement links TRBV30 to TRBJ2-3, with TRBD1 matching 7 bases. Germline lookup yields CDR1 GTSNPN and CDR2 SVGIG (reference sequence). This CDR3 is 16 amino acids long. The J segment lost 5 bases and the V segment lost 4 bases, leaving 15 bases of the junction unmatched. CDR3 sequence reads: CAWTRWIRGIGDTQYF. CDR3 in DNA: TGTGCCTGGACCCGGTGGATCAGGGGGATCGGAGATACGCAGTATTTT.

This clonotype was observed many times. The genes are TRBV10-3 and TRBJ1-3; D is uncertain. Trimming shortened V by 2 bases and J by 4 bases, and 6 bases separated the two germline ends. The CDR3 is 13 amino acids. Per the germline V gene, CDR1 is ENHRY and CDR2 is SYGVKD. CDR3 DNA: TGTGCCATCAGTGAGGAAAGAGGAAACACCATATATTTT. Amino acid sequence: CAISEERGNTIYF.

Only a few counts were recorded for this clonotype. The chain links TRBV20-1 to TRBJ2-7; TRBD2 matches 7 bases. CDR3 length: 14 residues. The germline gives CDR1 DFQATT, CDR2 SNEGSKA (reference sequence). V shed 0 bases and J 2 bases; nucleotides not matched to a gene: 4. The CDR3 DNA reads as TGCAGTGCTAGAGATATGAGCGGGGCCTACGAGCAGTACTTC. Translating gives CSARDMSGAYEQYF.

The chain joins TRBV29-1 to TRBJ2-7, with a tentative D call TRBD2 (6 bases). Germline V gene sequence: CDR1 SQVTM, CDR2 ANQGSEA. The V and J ends lost 8 bases and 6 bases respectively, with 17 bases between them. This CDR3 region has 12 residues. The CDR3 coding sequence is TGCAGCATGAGCGGGCCAGGGACCGAGCAGTACTTC. This gives the protein CSMSGPGTEQYF.

The rearrangement links TRBV28 to TRBJ1-2; a weak D match, TRBD1 (5 bases). The V gene lost 6 bases and the J gene lost 7 bases, with 21 bases spanning the gap. Germline-derived CDR1 and CDR2 are MDHEN and SYDVKM. CDR3 length equals 15 residues. In DNA, the CDR3 is TGTGCCAGCAGAGGTCGGACGGGGCGTTATAGTGGCTACACCTTC. Translated: CASRGRTGRYSGYTF.

The rearrangement links TRBV9 to TRBJ2-6; D may be TRBD2 (6 bases). The V end was cut by 0 bases, the J end by 2 bases, with 12 bases between. The V gene's germline CDR1 is SGDLS and CDR2 YYNGEE. The CDR3 consists of 17 residues. The CDR3 DNA reads as TGTGCCAGCAGCGTAGGGGGACTCGGACCTGGGGCCAACGTCCTGACTTTC. Protein: CASSVGGLGPGANVLTF.

This clonotype was seen a few times. The rearrangement joins TRBV5-6 to TRBJ2-1; a weak D match, TRBD1 (5 bases). This CDR3 is 15 amino acids long. Trimming removed 6 bases from V and 3 bases from J, with 16 bases in between. Germline V lookup: CDR1 SGHDT, CDR2 YYEEEE. The CDR3 is CASTVRQLIYNEQFF. DNA for the CDR3: TGTGCCAGCACCGTTCGACAGCTTATCTACAATGAGCAGTTCTTC.

V and J are TRBV18 and TRBJ2-1, with 7 bases identical to TRBD2. V gave up 3 bases and J gave up 6 bases; unmatched junction bases: 8. The CDR3 extends over 15 amino acids. The germline gives CDR1 KGHSH, CDR2 LQKENI. CDR3 loop: CASSPARRGGNEQFF. In DNA form, the CDR3 reads TGTGCCAGCTCACCGGCCCGCCGCGGGGGCAATGAGCAGTTCTTC.

The chain joins TRBV7-9 to TRBJ2-1; 7 positions agree with TRBD1. The CDR3 spans 14 residues. Per germline, CDR1 SEHNR and CDR2 FQNEAQ (reference sequence). V lost 4 bases, J lost 9 bases, and 9 bases stayed unmatched. CDR3 residues: CASSSDRELGEQFF. In DNA, the CDR3 is TGTGCCAGCAGCTCCGACAGGGAATTGGGTGAGCAGTTCTTC.

The gene calls are TRBV10-3 and TRBJ2-3; 10 bases agree with TRBD2. The CDR3 is made up of 15 amino acids. Losses at the gene ends were 6 bases for V and 3 bases for J; bases not matched to a gene: 6. CDR1 is ENHRY, CDR2 SYGVKD, per germline. DNA for the CDR3: TGTGCCATCAGAAATAGCGGGAGGCTAACAGATACGCAGTATTTT. Translated, it gives CAIRNSGRLTDTQYF.

This chain connects TRBV6-1 to TRBJ2-7; D tentatively reads TRBD1 or TRBD2 (5 bases each). In germline, CDR1 is MNHNS, CDR2 SASEGT. V gave up 5 bases and J gave up 7 bases, with 21 bases separating them. The CDR3 is made up of 15 amino acids. The CDR3 protein is CASSQAGTGMREQYF. The CDR3 DNA reads TGTGCCAGCAGTCAGGCCGGGACGGGAATGCGGGAGCAGTACTTC.

The gene calls are TRBV6-2 or TRBV6-3 and TRBJ1-1; maybe TRBD1 (5 bases). Germline V gene lookup returns CDR1 MNHEY and CDR2 SVGEGT. The V and J ends lost 6 bases and 7 bases respectively, with 21 bases between them. This CDR3 spans 15 amino acids. CDR3 protein: CASRMLIAWGDEAFF. The CDR3 nucleotides are TGTGCCAGCAGAATGCTAATTGCCTGGGGGGATGAAGCTTTCTTT.

This clonotype was seen a handful of times. The chain recombines TRBV10-3 with TRBJ2-7; D remains unclear. The CDR3 has 13 amino acids. CDR1 is ENHRY, CDR2 SYGVKD, per germline. Deletions cut 5 bases from V and 0 bases from J, with 8 bases between. The CDR3 nucleotides read TGTGCCATCAGTTACACAACCTCCTACGAGCAGTACTTC. Residues: CAISYTTSYEQYF.

This clonotype was recorded many times. The J gene is TRBJ2-7, the V gene TRBV28; D gene uncertain. V dropped 4 bases and J dropped 7 bases, with 8 bases sitting between them. The CDR3 is 11 residues long. Germline CDR1 is MDHEN and CDR2 is SYDVKM. The CDR3 region is CASSSPWEQYF. The CDR3, as DNA: TGTGCCAGCAGTTCTCCTTGGGAGCAGTACTTC.

As to this clonotype: One end of the junction fails to match germline, which may point to a read error. The gene calls are TRBV19 and TRBJ1-4; a weak D match, TRBD1 (5 bases). Germline lookup yields CDR1 LNHDA and CDR2 SQIVND (reference sequence). The CDR3 length is 14 residues. The CDR3 bases are TGTGCCAGTAGGAAGGGACGGACTAATGAAAACCTGTTTTTT. Protein product: CASRKGRTNENLFF. Supplemented by reference TRBV19 and TRBJ1-4, the full variable domain reads DGGITQSPKYLFRKEGQNVTLSCEQNLNHDAMYWYRQDPGQGLRLIYYSQIVNDFQKGDIAEGYSVSREKKESFPLTVTSAQKNPTAFYLCASRKGRTNENLFFGSGTQLSVL.

The V call is TRBV5-4, the J call TRBJ2-5, with D possibly called TRBD1 or TRBD2 (6 bases each). Germline V CDR1 and CDR2: SGHNT, YYREEE (reference sequence). This CDR3 is 14 amino acids long. V lost 6 bases and J lost 4, with 16 bases in between. For the CDR3, the DNA is TGTGCCAGCAACCCTCCGGGGGCTGGAGAGACCCAGTACTTC. This translates into CASNPPGAGETQYF.

The chain links TRBV12-3 or TRBV12-4 to TRBJ2-7, with TRBD2 identical over 8 bases. This CDR3 comprises 14 residues. The ends lost 5 bases at V and 3 bases at J; junction bases unmatched: 6. The CDR3 region has the DNA TGTGCCAGCAGTCTTCGGGAGGGCCTCTACGAGCAGTACTTC. Amino acids: CASSLREGLYEQYF.

The chain is built from TRBV4-2 and TRBJ1-2; no reliable D call. CDR3 length: 16 amino acids. V lost 1 base and J 6 bases, leaving 18 bases between the germline ends. Germline values: CDR1 LGHNA, CDR2 YNFKEQ. The CDR3 bases are TGTGCCAGCAGCCAAGCTCCCACTCCTGCGGGCGATGGCTACACCTTC. Translated, it gives CASSQAPTPAGDGYTF.

The genes are TRBV5-5 and TRBJ2-4; D is unclear. CDR1 is SGHKS and CDR2 is YYEKEE in the germline V gene (reference sequence). V gave up 0 bases and J gave up 3 bases, with 10 bases separating them. This CDR3 spans 15 amino acids. The CDR3 nucleotides are TGTGCCAGCAGCTTGGTGGGTCTCGGCAAAAACATTCAGTACTTC. Translated: CASSLVGLGKNIQYF.

Ten or more counts support this clonotype. This chain uses TRBV12-3 or TRBV12-4 with TRBJ2-5; 8 bases line up with TRBD1. The CDR3 is made up of 15 amino acids. V lost 3 bases, J lost 2 bases, and 5 bases stayed unmatched. The CDR3 sequence: CASSFIGTGQETQYF. CDR3 coding DNA: TGTGCCAGCAGTTTCATCGGGACAGGTCAAGAGACCCAGTACTTC.

The sample holds many counts of this clonotype. The chain links TRBV5-1 to TRBJ2-3, with TRBD2 matching over 9 bases. The V gene end was trimmed by 1 base and the J gene end by 4 bases; junction bases not matched to a gene: 7. Per germline, CDR1 SGHRS and CDR2 YFSETQ. The CDR3 runs to 16 residues. The chain's CDR3 is CASSLNSGRRADTQYF. CDR3 DNA sequence: TGCGCCAGCAGCTTGAATAGCGGGAGACGAGCAGATACGCAGTATTTT.